The 10 T cell receptor beta chains below come from one sample, sequenced in a study of cytomegalovirus exposure and HLA in healthy donors. Repertoires were generated with immunoSEQ multiplex PCR, while TCRdb's copy carries only in-frame clones and drops some. The table shows more than 70,000 clones, with around 96% occurring only once. The sample was PBMCs. The receptors were sampled from a man aged 18-30 years in good health and CMV-seropositive.

This chain connects TRBV10-3 to TRBJ2-7; 7 bases are a match to TRBD2. Per germline, CDR1 ENHRY and CDR2 SYGVKD. The CDR3 sequence is 13 residues long. V was clipped by 10 bases and J by 4 bases; unmatched bases: 10. The CDR3 here is CASEGGDRYEQYF. In DNA form, the CDR3 reads TGTGCCAGCGAGGGAGGGGACCGTTACGAGCAGTACTTC.

This clone was counted many times. CDR3 sequence (DNA): TGTGCCAGCAGTTACTCGGAGAGCAACGAGCAGTACTTC. It is translated as CASSYSESNEQYF. The chain combines TRBV6-5 with TRBJ2-7; no definite D call. CDR1 is MNHEY and CDR2 is SVGAGI in the germline V gene. The CDR3 loop spans 13 amino acids. Trimming pared 0 bases from V and 5 bases from J, leaving 8 bases between.

This clone was seen once. This chain uses TRBV5-1 with TRBJ1-1, with 8 positions matching TRBD1. This CDR3 spans 13 amino acids. With 3 bases clipped from V and 4 bases from J, the junction kept 2 bases outside the gene matches. Germline-derived CDR1 and CDR2 are SGHRS and YFSETQ. CDR3 in amino acids: CASSSQGATEAFF. CDR3 DNA: TGCGCCAGCAGCTCTCAGGGGGCCACTGAAGCTTTCTTT.

The CDR3 region is CASSLAVSYEQYF. The CDR3 region has the DNA TGTGCCAGCAGCCTAGCGGTATCCTACGAGCAGTACTTC. This chain connects TRBV5-5 to TRBJ2-7; 7 nucleotides match TRBD2. Trimming removed 4 bases from V and 1 base from J; junction bases left unmatched: 2. The CDR3 sequence is 13 residues long. CDR1 is SGHKS, CDR2 YYEKEE, per germline (reference sequence).

The V and J genes are TRBV9 and TRBJ2-1; 7 nucleotides align to TRBD2. Germline V gene lookup returns CDR1 SGDLS and CDR2 YYNGEE. Losses at the gene ends were 2 bases for V and 5 bases for J; bases not matched to a gene: 7. The CDR3 length is 15 residues. The CDR3 protein is CASSVGGGIDNEQFF. As DNA, the CDR3 is TGTGCCAGCAGCGTCGGGGGAGGGATCGACAATGAGCAGTTCTTC.

The chain recombines TRBV28 with TRBJ1-3; D remains unclear. The CDR3 totals 16 residues. CDR1 is MDHEN and CDR2 is SYDVKM in the germline V gene. V lost 6 bases and J lost 4, with 19 bases in between. In DNA, the CDR3 is TGTGCCAGCAGCCCCTCTTTCGCGAGCCGCGGAAACACCATATATTTT. It specifies CASSPSFASRGNTIYF.

V is TRBV6-5 and J is TRBJ1-2; 9 nucleotides agree with TRBD1. CDR3 length: 14 amino acids. V dropped 6 bases and J dropped 6; count of bases not matched to a gene: 8. CDR1 and CDR2 (germline): MNHEY, SVGAGI. The CDR3 reads CASRRRDREDGYTF. The DNA of the CDR3 is TGTGCCAGCAGGCGGCGGGACAGGGAAGATGGCTACACCTTC.

This clone turned up a few times. This CDR3 reads CASSDPTGYEQYF. CDR3 bases: TGTGCCAGCAGTGATCCGACTGGCTACGAGCAGTACTTC. The V and J genes are TRBV25-1 and TRBJ2-7; D is unresolved. CDR3 length: 13 amino acids. V shed 3 bases and J shed 3 bases, with 9 bases lying between them. CDR1 is MGHDK, CDR2 SYGVNS, per germline.

The chain carries TRBV27 and TRBJ2-7, with 8 bases that match TRBD1. Trimming cost V 6 bases and J 2 bases; bases outside gene matches: 6. The CDR3 covers 14 residues. Germline assignment: CDR1 MNHEY and CDR2 SMNVEV (reference sequence). CDR3 sequence reads: CASSSDRAPYEQYF. The CDR3, as DNA: TGTGCCAGCAGCTCGGACAGGGCACCCTACGAGCAGTACTTC.

V and J are TRBV18 and TRBJ2-1; TRBD1 matches at 8 bases. The CDR3 sequence is 14 residues long. The V segment lost 6 bases and the J segment 6 bases; nucleotides outside the gene matches: 7. Per germline, CDR1 KGHSH and CDR2 LQKENI. The CDR3 region has the DNA TGTGCCAGCTCTCCGGGACAGGTTGTCAATGAGCAGTTCTTC. Its translation: CASSPGQVVNEQFF.